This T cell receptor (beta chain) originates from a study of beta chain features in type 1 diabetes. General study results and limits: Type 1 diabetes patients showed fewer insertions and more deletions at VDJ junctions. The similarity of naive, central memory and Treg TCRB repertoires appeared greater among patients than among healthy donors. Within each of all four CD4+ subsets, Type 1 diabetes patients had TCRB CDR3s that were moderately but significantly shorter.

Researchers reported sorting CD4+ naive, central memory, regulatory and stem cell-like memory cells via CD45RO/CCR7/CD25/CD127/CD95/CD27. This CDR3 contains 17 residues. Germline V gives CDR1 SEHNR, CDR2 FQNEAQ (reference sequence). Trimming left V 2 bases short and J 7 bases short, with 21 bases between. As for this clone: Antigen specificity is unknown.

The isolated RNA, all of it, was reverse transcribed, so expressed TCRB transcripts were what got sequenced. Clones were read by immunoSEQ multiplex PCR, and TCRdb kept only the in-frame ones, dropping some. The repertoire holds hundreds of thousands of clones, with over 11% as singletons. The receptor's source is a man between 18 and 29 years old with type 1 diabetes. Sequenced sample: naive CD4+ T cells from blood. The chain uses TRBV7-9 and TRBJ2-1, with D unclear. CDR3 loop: CASSLTVQAPIGNEQFF. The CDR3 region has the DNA TGTGCCAGCAGCTTAACCGTGCAGGCCCCGATTGGGAATGAGCAGTTCTTC.